This T cell receptor (beta chain) was observed in a study of OX40 agonist ivuxolimab in advanced cancers. Study context: Ivuxolimab was delivered to patients intravenously every 2 weeks at doses spanning 0.01 to 10 mg/kg. Study-level results: More expanded clones were found, on average, in CD8+ than in CD4+ T cells. At 0.1 to 3.0 mg/kg and by week 6, clonal expansion occurred in CD4+ and CD8+ blood T cells.

Sequencing was performed with immunoSEQ multiplex PCR; in TCRdb, only in-frame clones are kept and a portion is missing. The sample yields tens of thousands of clones, roughly 84% seen once. Remarks on this clone: Its antigen is unknown.

The study sampled blood at baseline, cycle 4 day 1, and cycle 7 day 1. The source of this sequence is an adult with an advanced solid tumor such as melanoma, head and neck, liver or kidney cancer. The sample consisted of CD4+ or CD8+ T cells sorted from blood, taken in a trial of the OX40 agonist ivuxolimab.

CDR3 protein: CASSIGHPNTEAFF. DNA of the CDR3: TGTGCCAGTAGTATAGGACACCCGAACACTGAAGCTTTCTTT. The chain couples TRBV19 to TRBJ1-1; D not certain. Trimming removed 1 base from V and 1 base from J, with 7 bases in between. Germline values: CDR1 LNHDA, CDR2 SQIVND (reference sequence). The CDR3 has 14 amino acids.